This TCR beta chain was obtained from a study of blood T cell repertoires in COVID-19. Libraries were prepared by immunoSEQ multiplex PCR; TCRdb keeps only in-frame clonotypes and omits some of them. The table has roughly 280,000 clones, 80% to 90% seen once. Cohort assignment relied on participant-reported clinical history. The origin of this receptor is a young woman with acute COVID-19. The sequencing input was PBMCs or T cells enriched from blood (not recorded which).

The CDR3, as DNA: TGTGCCAGCATTCGGACTAGCGGGAGTTACTCTGGGGCCAACGTCCTGACTTTC. Translating gives CASIRTSGSYSGANVLTF. The chain recombines TRBV6-6 with TRBJ2-6; TRBD2 aligns across 13 bases. The CDR3 totals 18 residues. CDR1 is MNHNY and CDR2 is SVGAGI in the germline V gene (reference sequence). The V and J ends lost 7 bases and 0 bases, in that order; junction bases with no gene match: 6.